One sample yielded the 28 T cell receptor beta chains listed below, sequenced in a study of OX40 agonist ivuxolimab in advanced cancers. Profiling relied on immunoSEQ multiplex PCR, and the TCRdb table lists in-frame clones only, not all of them. The sample consists of about 120,000 clones, 93% of them appearing once. Material: CD4+ or CD8+ T cells sorted from blood, obtained in a trial of the OX40 agonist ivuxolimab. These receptors came from an adult with an advanced solid tumor such as melanoma, head and neck, liver or kidney cancer.

The V and J genes are TRBV4-1 and TRBJ1-5, with D possibly TRBD1 on 6 matching bases. The CDR3 length is 16 residues. Germline CDR1 MGHRA, CDR2 YSYEKL. V lost 1 base to trimming and J lost 3 bases, with 13 bases between them. CDR3 DNA: TGCGCCAGCAGCCAAGTAAAGGGACAAGTCAATCAGCCCCAGCATTTT. Amino acids: CASSQVKGQVNQPQHF.

The rearrangement joins TRBV7-6 to TRBJ2-3; 10 bases fit TRBD2. The CDR3 contains 15 residues. CDR1 SGHVS and CDR2 FNYEAQ come from the germline V gene. Trimming took 1 base from V and 3 from J; bases not matched to a gene: 1. CDR3 nucleotide sequence: TGTGCCAGCAGCTTAGAACTAGCGGGAACAGATACGCAGTATTTT. This codes for CASSLELAGTDTQYF.

This clone has just one count. V gene TRBV2 combines with J gene TRBJ2-7; D is ambiguous. The germline V gene encodes CDR1 SNHLY and CDR2 FYNNEI. Trimming pared 0 bases from V and 2 bases from J, leaving 2 bases between. The length of the CDR3 is 12 residues. The CDR3, as DNA: TGTGCCAGCAGTGAAGCAACCTACGAGCAGTACTTC. Residues: CASSEATYEQYF.

The chain combines TRBV18 with TRBJ2-1; 8 bases line up with TRBD1. The CDR3 spans 15 residues. V dropped 4 bases and J dropped 5; count of bases not matched to a gene: 7. Germline V CDR1 and CDR2: KGHSH, LQKENI. The CDR3 region has the DNA TGTGCCAGCTCACGTGGACAGGGAGTAAACAATGAGCAGTTCTTC. Its protein product is CASSRGQGVNNEQFF.

The J gene is TRBJ2-4, the V gene TRBV28; 7 bases are a match to TRBD2. Germline lookup yields CDR1 MDHEN and CDR2 SYDVKM. J gave up 7 bases and V 1 base, and 4 bases lay outside the gene matches. The CDR3 contains 14 residues. The DNA of the CDR3 is TGTGCCAGCAGTTTATCGGGCGGGAGTAACATTCAGTACTTC. This encodes CASSLSGGSNIQYF. The full variable domain, in which reference TRBV28 and TRBJ2-4 provide the parts outside the CDR3, is DVKVTQSSRYLVKRTGEKVFLECVQDMDHENMFWYRQDPGLGLRLIYFSYDVKMKEKGDIPEGYSVSREKKERFSLILESASTNQTSMYLCASSLSGGSNIQYFGAGTRLSVL.

The chain recombines TRBV10-1 with TRBJ2-6; D is unclear. CDR3 size: 14 residues. Trimming left V 3 bases short and J 0 bases short, with 3 bases between. Germline CDR1 and CDR2: WNHNN and SYGVQD (reference sequence). The CDR3 DNA reads TGCGCCAGCAGTGATCCCTCTGGGGCCAACGTCCTGACTTTC. It is translated as CASSDPSGANVLTF.

The chain combines TRBV7-2 with TRBJ2-1; 7 nucleotides align to TRBD2. Germline CDR1 reads SGHTA; CDR2 reads FQGNSA. J lost 9 bases, V lost 5 bases, and 7 bases had no gene match. CDR3 length: 13 residues. Here the CDR3 DNA reads TGTGCCAGCAGCGCAACTAGCGTTACTGAGCAGTTCTTC. Translated, it gives CASSATSVTEQFF.

The chain employs TRBV6-5 and TRBJ1-5; 8 bases match TRBD1. Losses at the gene ends were 8 bases for V and 4 bases for J; bases not matched to a gene: 4. The CDR3 is made up of 13 amino acids. Germline V lookup: CDR1 MNHEY, CDR2 SVGAGI. CDR3 in DNA: TGTGCCAGCCGGGACAGGAAAAATCAGCCCCAGCATTTT. This translates into CASRDRKNQPQHF.

The CDR3 loop reads CASSTGAISYEQYF. Written as DNA, the CDR3 is TGTGCCAGCAGCACAGGGGCCATCTCCTACGAGCAGTACTTC. The chain uses TRBV27 and TRBJ2-7; 7 nucleotides match TRBD1. V was clipped by 6 bases and J by 0 bases; unmatched bases: 5. The germline V gene has CDR1 MNHEY and CDR2 SMNVEV (reference sequence). The CDR3 is 14 residues long.

A few counts support this clone. The chain recombines TRBV27 with TRBJ2-4, with D perhaps matching TRBD1 or TRBD2 (7 bases each). With 6 bases removed from V and 11 bases from J, the gap between germline ends came to 23 bases. Per germline, CDR1 MNHEY and CDR2 SMNVEV (reference sequence). The CDR3 is 15 amino acids. CDR3 DNA sequence: TGTGCCAGCAGGGGACAGTGGGGGAGTGGGGGGGTTCAGTACTTC. Translating it yields CASRGQWGSGGVQYF.

The genes are TRBV7-6 and TRBJ1-1; D ambiguous. There are 15 residues in the CDR3. The germline V and J ends were trimmed by 1 base and 4 bases, with 13 bases remaining between them. Germline V gives CDR1 SGHVS, CDR2 FNYEAQ. CDR3 nucleotide sequence: TGTGCCAGCAGCTTAGGAGGAGGGATGTCCACTGAAGCTTTCTTT. Its protein product is CASSLGGGMSTEAFF.

V usage is TRBV28 and J usage is TRBJ2-5; TRBD1 aligns across 11 bases. Germline V gene sequence: CDR1 MDHEN, CDR2 SYDVKM. The V gene end was trimmed by 5 bases and the J gene end by 4 bases; junction bases not matched to a gene: 6. The CDR3 has 15 amino acids. CDR3 nucleotides: TGTGCCAGCAGTGGTGGGACAGGGGGGACAGAGACCCAGTACTTC. Encoded protein: CASSGGTGGTETQYF.

This clone was seen only once. The J gene is TRBJ1-2, the V gene TRBV5-1; possibly TRBD1 for D (6 bases). V lost 2 bases and J 6 bases, leaving 11 bases between the germline ends. The germline CDR1 and CDR2 sequences are SGHRS and YFSETQ. CDR3 length equals 13 residues. CDR3 region: CASSFSGGDGYTF. CDR3 nucleotides: TGCGCCAGCAGCTTCTCCGGGGGCGATGGCTACACCTTC.

V usage is TRBV5-1 and J usage is TRBJ1-1, with D uncertain. Per germline, CDR1 SGHRS and CDR2 YFSETQ. The CDR3 has 14 amino acids. With 3 bases removed from V and 0 bases from J, the gap between germline ends came to 9 bases. CDR3 in amino acids: CASSSSELNTEAFF. For the CDR3, the DNA is TGCGCCAGCAGCTCCTCGGAGTTGAACACTGAAGCTTTCTTT.

This clone was seen a single time. The chain employs TRBV7-9 and TRBJ2-1, with 8 bases fitting TRBD2. Germline V gene data show CDR1 as SEHNR and CDR2 as FQNEAQ (reference sequence). Trimming removed 10 bases from V and 5 bases from J; junction bases left unmatched: 7. The CDR3 contains 13 residues. CDR3 coding DNA: TGTGCCACCGCCGGGGGGGCCCACAATGAGCAGTTCTTC. Amino acids: CATAGGAHNEQFF. Full variable domain (outside the CDR3, taken from reference TRBV7-9 and TRBJ2-1): DTGVSQNPRHKITKRGQNVTFRCDPISEHNRLYWYRQTLGQGPEFLTYFQNEAQLEKSRLLSDRFSAERPKGSFSTLEIQRTEQGDSAMYLCATAGGAHNEQFFGPGTRLTVL.

This clone was observed once. This chain joins TRBV9 and TRBJ2-3; 14 bases map to TRBD2. The CDR3 is 18 residues long. V gave up 1 base and J gave up 4 bases; unmatched junction bases: 8. CDR1 is SGDLS, CDR2 YYNGEE, per germline. In DNA form, the CDR3 reads TGTGCCAGCAGCGTACGGGGAGGACTAGCGGGGGGTCCAGATACGCAGTATTTT. Translating gives CASSVRGGLAGGPDTQYF.

The CDR3 region is CASSLAYSNTGELFF. CDR3 coding DNA: TGCGCCAGCAGCTTGGCTTACTCCAACACCGGGGAGCTGTTTTTT. The V and J genes are TRBV5-1 and TRBJ2-2, with no clear D. V was pared by 0 bases and J by 2 bases, with 8 bases between. The CDR3 spans 15 residues. The germline CDR1 and CDR2 sequences are SGHRS and YFSETQ.

The rearrangement links TRBV18 to TRBJ2-2, with D uncertain. The CDR3 totals 13 residues. The germline CDR1 and CDR2 sequences are KGHSH and LQKENI. Trimming pared 6 bases from V and 0 bases from J, leaving 5 bases between. The CDR3: CASSVANTGELFF. The CDR3 DNA reads TGTGCCAGCTCTGTCGCGAACACCGGGGAGCTGTTTTTT. The full variable domain, in which reference TRBV18 and TRBJ2-2 provide the parts outside the CDR3, is NAGVMQNPRHLVRRRGQEARLRCSPMKGHSHVYWYRQLPEEGLKFMVYLQKENIIDESGMPKERFSAEFPKEGPSILRIQQVVRGDSAAYFCASSVANTGELFFGEGSRLTVL.

The chain links TRBV28 to TRBJ1-2; D is perhaps TRBD1 (5 bases). The germline V and J ends were trimmed by 1 base and 4 bases, with 7 bases remaining between them. This CDR3 spans 13 amino acids. Germline V gene data show CDR1 as MDHEN and CDR2 as SYDVKM. CDR3 sequence: CASSLSGTYGYTF. CDR3 bases: TGTGCCAGCAGTTTATCAGGGACCTATGGCTACACCTTC.

This clone appeared a few times. The chain recombines TRBV5-1 with TRBJ2-7; weak D call: TRBD1 (7 bases). Germline-derived CDR1 and CDR2 are SGHRS and YFSETQ. Trimming took 1 base from V and 3 from J, leaving 14 bases between them. The CDR3 has 15 amino acids. The CDR3 DNA reads as TGCGCCAGCAGCTTGACACAGGGGAGGATCTACGAGCAGTACTTC. Encoded protein: CASSLTQGRIYEQYF. Full variable domain (missing parts from reference TRBV5-1 and TRBJ2-7): KAGVTQTPRYLIKTRGQQVTLSCSPISGHRSVSWYQQTPGQGLQFLFEYFSETQRNKGNFPGRFSGRQFSNSRSEMNVSTLELGDSALYLCASSLTQGRIYEQYFGPGTRLTVT.

The chain uses TRBV6-1 and TRBJ1-6, with D perhaps TRBD1 (6 bases). V was pared by 4 bases and J by 8 bases, with 9 bases between. The CDR3 totals 13 residues. Germline V gene sequence: CDR1 MNHNS, CDR2 SASEGT. This CDR3 is CASSARGDSPLHF. The CDR3 DNA reads as TGTGCCAGCAGTGCTAGGGGGGATTCACCCCTCCACTTT.

The chain carries TRBV5-1 and TRBJ2-3; possibly TRBD2 for D (5 bases). The CDR3 extends over 13 amino acids. Trimming shortened V by 0 bases and J by 4 bases, and 6 bases separated the two germline ends. Looked up from germline, CDR1 is SGHRS and CDR2 is YFSETQ. In DNA, the CDR3 is TGCGCCAGCAGCTTGGCCGGGGCAGATACGCAGTATTTT. This codes for CASSLAGADTQYF.

The J gene is TRBJ1-4, the V gene TRBV2; D remains ambiguous. CDR3 length: 15 residues. V was clipped by 3 bases and J by 0 bases, with 8 bases between them. Germline V gene data show CDR1 as SNHLY and CDR2 as FYNNEI. The CDR3 spells CASSDPATTNEKLFF. For the CDR3, the DNA is TGTGCCAGCAGTGACCCTGCGACAACTAATGAAAAACTGTTTTTT.

The genes are TRBV28 and TRBJ2-1; D gene uncertain. The CDR3 sequence is 15 residues long. Germline assignment: CDR1 MDHEN and CDR2 SYDVKM. Deletions cut 3 bases from V and 7 bases from J, with 16 bases between. In DNA form, the CDR3 reads TGTGCCAGCAGTTTGGAACTGTCTCCTAGGAATGAGCAGTTCTTC. It specifies CASSLELSPRNEQFF.

The chain links TRBV6-4 to TRBJ1-2, with D possibly matching TRBD1 (6 bases). The CDR3 has 14 residues. Trimming took 8 bases from V and 4 from J, leaving 17 bases between them. Looked up from germline, CDR1 is MRHNA and CDR2 is SNTAGT. CDR3 loop: CASSSGGGSYGYTF. DNA for the CDR3: TGTGCCAGCTCCTCCGGGGGCGGTAGCTATGGCTACACCTTC.

V usage is TRBV18 and J usage is TRBJ2-5; D ambiguous. Germline V gene data show CDR1 as KGHSH and CDR2 as LQKENI. V lost 4 bases and J lost 5, with 11 bases in between. The CDR3 is 13 amino acids. The CDR3 sequence is CASSQGLKETQYF. CDR3 DNA: TGTGCCAGCTCACAGGGCCTGAAGGAGACCCAGTACTTC.

J is TRBJ1-2 and V is TRBV28; 7 positions agree with TRBD1. CDR1 and CDR2 (germline): MDHEN, SYDVKM. V was clipped by 6 bases and J by 4 bases; unmatched bases: 5. The CDR3 sequence is 13 residues long. CDR3 in amino acids: CASRSGQLYGYTF. Written as DNA, the CDR3 is TGTGCCAGCAGGTCGGGACAGCTCTATGGCTACACCTTC.

The chain employs TRBV6-5 and TRBJ2-6, with 8 bases lining up with TRBD1. Germline V gene lookup returns CDR1 MNHEY and CDR2 SVGAGI. Unmatched junction bases numbered 9, after V lost 6 bases and J lost 8 bases. The CDR3 runs 15 residues. For the CDR3, the DNA is TGTGCCAGCAGCTTCACAGGGGGGAAGACCAACGTCCTGACTTTC. Its translation: CASSFTGGKTNVLTF.